This entry describes one T cell receptor (beta chain). Its target is unknown. This entry belongs to a study of T cells in localized non-small cell lung cancer. The assay was immunoSEQ multiplex PCR, and TCRdb's table has in-frame clones only and misses some. Found here are approximately 43,000 clones, about 85% of them singletons; the top ten hold roughly 7%. Study-level results: Detection in adjacent lung was observed for a median approximately 52 of the top 100 tumor clones.

V trimming: 6 bases; J trimming: 4 bases; junction bases outside the gene matches: 7. The germline V gene has CDR1 MNHEY and CDR2 SVGAGI. The CDR3 has 14 amino acids. The rearrangement uses TRBV6-5 and TRBJ2-5; 8 nucleotides align to TRBD2. The TCR was taken from a woman aged 18 to 55 with stage III lung adenocarcinoma. The sample in question was peripheral blood, obtained before any cancer treatment. The CDR3 loop is CASRLRGGLETQYF. The DNA for the CDR3 is TGTGCCAGCAGATTACGGGGGGGCCTAGAGACCCAGTACTTC.